Included here is one T cell receptor (beta chain) sequence, with context. Its cognate antigen has yet to be identified. No much larger clonotype is one base removed from it; base qualities were not supplied. The data are from a study of memory CD4+ T cells and cytomegalovirus serostatus (dated by TCRdb to the late 2010s). Looking at the study overall: The cohort comprised around 35 healthy Belgian adults, 9 CMV seropositive and 24 CMV seronegative. The study sequenced CD4+ memory TCRbeta repertoires of a Belgian cohort with known cytomegalovirus serostatus to replicate a published TCR-based CMV serostatus classifier.

The V end loses 4 bases and the J end loses 6 bases, and a stretch of 9 bases separates them. From the cysteine through the phenylalanine, the CDR3 covers 13 amino acids. The CDR3 DNA has 39 bases and is translated from base 1. Taken from the germline V gene, the CDR1 and CDR2 loops are MRHNA and SNTAGT. The Quick-DNA Microprep Kit was used to extract genomic DNA from the sorted cells. Amplification of TCRbeta DNA was done with the immunoSEQ hsTCRbeta kit, following the protocol from the manufacturer. TCRbeta libraries were sequenced on an Illumina MiSeq instrument. Under the source paper's analysis protocol: Following removal of out-of-frame sequences, roughly 2 million distinct TCRbeta sequences were retained, with an average of about 61,000 per individual. Each individual was scored according to the count of 164 previously reported CMV-associated TCRbeta sequences and the total productive distinct TCRbeta count. A beta-binomial model was reimplemented in Python, and random forests from scikit-learn, run with default parameters, were trained on data from the US cohort. On the Belgian cohort, classifier performance was reported as the median AUC, along with percentile confidence intervals, across 10,000 bootstrap iterations. TCRdb mirrors the immuneACCESS table, restricted to in-frame sequences. Some clones are absent from its copies; in checked studies, under half trace to an unresolved V gene, and the reason for the others is unknown. V, J and clone size reflect that table, while D and trimming were determined from the DNA. Recorded for this sample are some 56,000 clones; around 76% of them occurred a single time. The top ten clones comprise approximately 0.4% of the sample.

Single viable CD3+CD4+CD8-CD45RO+ cells were sorted as memory CD4+ T cells on a FACSAria II. To determine CMV serostatus, a Roche Elecsys assay was used that detects serum IgG against CMV pp150, pp28, p38 and p52. After the samples were thawed, total CD4+ T cells were enriched through positive selection using CD4 magnetic microbeads. The samples came from a different study that was designed specifically to examine the CD4+ T cell memory repertoire. Peripheral blood mononuclear cells were isolated and cryopreserved according to standard operating procedures, and serum was kept at -80 degrees C. Staining used CD3-PerCP (BW264/56), CD4-APC (RPA-T4), CD45RO-PE (UCHT1) and CD8-Pacific Orange (3B5) antibodies, with Sytox blue excluding non-viable cells. Broader findings and caveats from the paper: The results were read as suggesting that the CMV-associated TCR signature is, for the most part, present in the CD4+ memory repertoire. For predicting CMV serostatus, the median bootstrapped AUC was about 0.94 using the original framework and around 0.9 using a US-trained random forest. The original-framework classifier achieved a median bootstrapped AUC of 0.95 with a 95% CI of 0.76-1.00 on the Belgian cohort. Unlike the original study, which covered naive and memory CD4+ and CD8+ populations, the Belgian study sequenced only CD4+CD45RO+ memory cells. Among the 150 to 200 previously reported CMV-associated TCRbeta sequences, 60 to 70 showed up in the CD4+ memory repertoires, with each one found in between one and five individuals.

Input material: memory CD4+ T cells from blood. The sequence links TRBV6-4 to TRBJ2-2, and possibly TRBD1, on 6 matching bases. This clonotype was obtained from an adult in good health and CMV-seronegative. This receptor carries the CDR3 CASSVEGAGELFF. Read as DNA, the sequence is TGTGCCAGCAGTGTCGAGGGGGCCGGGGAGCTGTTTTTT.